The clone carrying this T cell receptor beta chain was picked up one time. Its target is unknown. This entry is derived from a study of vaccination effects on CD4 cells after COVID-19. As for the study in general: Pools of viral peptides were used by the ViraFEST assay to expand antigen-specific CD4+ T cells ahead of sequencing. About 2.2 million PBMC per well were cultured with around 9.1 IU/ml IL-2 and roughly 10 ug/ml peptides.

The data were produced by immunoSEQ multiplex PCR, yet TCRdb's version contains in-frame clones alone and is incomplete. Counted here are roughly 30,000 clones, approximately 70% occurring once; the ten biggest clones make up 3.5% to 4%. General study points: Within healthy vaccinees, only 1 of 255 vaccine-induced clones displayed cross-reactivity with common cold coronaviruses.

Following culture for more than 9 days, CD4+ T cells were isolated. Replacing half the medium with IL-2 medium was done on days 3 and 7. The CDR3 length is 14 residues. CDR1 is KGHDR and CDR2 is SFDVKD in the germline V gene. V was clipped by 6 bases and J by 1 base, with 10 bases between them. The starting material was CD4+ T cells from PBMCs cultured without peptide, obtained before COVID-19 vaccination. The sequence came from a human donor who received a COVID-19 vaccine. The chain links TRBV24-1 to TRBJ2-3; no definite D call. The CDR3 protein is CATSSTLGTDTQYF. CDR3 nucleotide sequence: TGTGCCACCAGTTCAACTCTCGGCACAGATACGCAGTATTTT.